This T cell receptor (beta chain) was recorded in a study of Tregs in tolerant kidney transplant recipients. Study-level points and caveats: The small number of patients limits these findings pending further validation. Biological reproducibility was not directly addressed, but technical replication error appeared minimal.

In the case of this clone: Its target is unknown.

CD4+CD25+CD127- Tregs, CD4+CD25- non-Tregs, CD4 and CD8 cells were sorted. Generated by immunoSEQ multiplex PCR, the TCRdb table keeps only in-frame clones and is missing some. The sample has approximately 260,000 clones; 84% are singletons. The germline V gene encodes CDR1 LNHDA and CDR2 SQIVND (reference sequence). V lost 6 bases to trimming and J lost 0 bases; unmatched junction nucleotides: 6. This CDR3 is built from 16 residues. The sample was CD4+ T cells from blood. The sequence came from a human donor in good health. The chain joins TRBV19 to TRBJ1-5, with 9 bases identical to TRBD1. CDR3 region: CASSFPGQGSNQPQHF. The CDR3 nucleotides are TGTGCCAGTAGCTTTCCGGGACAGGGTAGCAATCAGCCCCAGCATTTT.